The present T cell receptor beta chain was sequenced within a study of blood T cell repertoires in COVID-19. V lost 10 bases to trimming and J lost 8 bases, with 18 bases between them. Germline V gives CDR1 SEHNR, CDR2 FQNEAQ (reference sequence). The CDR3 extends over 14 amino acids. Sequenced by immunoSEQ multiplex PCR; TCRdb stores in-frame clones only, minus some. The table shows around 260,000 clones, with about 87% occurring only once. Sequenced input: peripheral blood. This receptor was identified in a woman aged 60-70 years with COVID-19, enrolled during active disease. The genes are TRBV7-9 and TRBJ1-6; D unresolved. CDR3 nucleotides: TGTGCCACCCCCGGTACCGGAGCAGATTCACCCCTCCACTTT. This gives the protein CATPGTGADSPLHF.